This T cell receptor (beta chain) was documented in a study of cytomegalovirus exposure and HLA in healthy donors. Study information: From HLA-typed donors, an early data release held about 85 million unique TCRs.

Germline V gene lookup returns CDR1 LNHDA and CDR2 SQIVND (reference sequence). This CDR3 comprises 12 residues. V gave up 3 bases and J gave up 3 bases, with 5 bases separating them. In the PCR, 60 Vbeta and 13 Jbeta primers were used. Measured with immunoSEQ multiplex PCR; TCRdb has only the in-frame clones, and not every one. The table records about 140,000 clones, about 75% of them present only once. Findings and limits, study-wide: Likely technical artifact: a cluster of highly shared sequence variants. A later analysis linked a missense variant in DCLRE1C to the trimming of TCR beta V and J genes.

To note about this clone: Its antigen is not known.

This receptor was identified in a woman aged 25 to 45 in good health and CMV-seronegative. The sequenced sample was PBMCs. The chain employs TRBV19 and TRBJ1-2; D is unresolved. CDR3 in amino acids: CASSIFDYGYTF. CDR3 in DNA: TGTGCCAGTAGTATCTTCGACTATGGCTACACCTTC.